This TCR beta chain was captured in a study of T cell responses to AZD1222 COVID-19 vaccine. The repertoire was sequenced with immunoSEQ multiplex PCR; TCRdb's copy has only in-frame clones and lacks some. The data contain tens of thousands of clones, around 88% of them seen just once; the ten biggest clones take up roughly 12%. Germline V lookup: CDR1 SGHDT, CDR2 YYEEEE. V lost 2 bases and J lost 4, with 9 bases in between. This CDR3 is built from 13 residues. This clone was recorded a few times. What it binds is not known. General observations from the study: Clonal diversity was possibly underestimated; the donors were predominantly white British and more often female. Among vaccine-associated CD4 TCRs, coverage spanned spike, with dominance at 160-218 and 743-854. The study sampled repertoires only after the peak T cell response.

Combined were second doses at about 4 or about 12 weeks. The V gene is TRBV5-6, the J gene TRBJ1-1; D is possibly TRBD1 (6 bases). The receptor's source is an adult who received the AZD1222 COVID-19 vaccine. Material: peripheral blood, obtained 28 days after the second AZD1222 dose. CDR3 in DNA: TGTGCCAGCAGCTTAAACAGGGCCACTGAAGCTTTCTTT. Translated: CASSLNRATEAFF.